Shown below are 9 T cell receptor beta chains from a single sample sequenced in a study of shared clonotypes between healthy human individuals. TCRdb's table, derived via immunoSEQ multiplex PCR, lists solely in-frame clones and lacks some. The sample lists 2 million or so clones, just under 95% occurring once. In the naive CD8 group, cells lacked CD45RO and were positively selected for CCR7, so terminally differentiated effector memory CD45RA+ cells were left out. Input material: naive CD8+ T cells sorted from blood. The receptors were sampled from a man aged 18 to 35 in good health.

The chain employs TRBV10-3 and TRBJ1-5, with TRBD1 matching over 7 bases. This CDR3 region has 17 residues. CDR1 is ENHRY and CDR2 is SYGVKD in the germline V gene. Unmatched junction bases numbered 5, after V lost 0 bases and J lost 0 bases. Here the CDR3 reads CAISESGTVNSNQPQHF. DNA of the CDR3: TGTGCCATCAGTGAGTCAGGGACAGTAAATAGCAATCAGCCCCAGCATTTT.

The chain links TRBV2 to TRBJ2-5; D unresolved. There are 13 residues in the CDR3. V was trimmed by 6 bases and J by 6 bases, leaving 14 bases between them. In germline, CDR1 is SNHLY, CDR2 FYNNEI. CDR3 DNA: TGTGCCAGCAGGGGCGGCCTCGGGCAGACCCAGTACTTC. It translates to CASRGGLGQTQYF.

The CDR3 DNA reads TGTGCCTCCCATGCGGGGGGGGGTTACGAGCAGTACTTC. Its translation: CASHAGGGYEQYF. This chain uses TRBV11-1 with TRBJ2-7; 9 bases align to TRBD2. CDR1 is SGHAT and CDR2 is FQDESV in the germline V gene (reference sequence). The CDR3 extends over 13 amino acids. With 11 bases clipped from V and 4 bases from J, the junction kept 9 bases outside the gene matches.

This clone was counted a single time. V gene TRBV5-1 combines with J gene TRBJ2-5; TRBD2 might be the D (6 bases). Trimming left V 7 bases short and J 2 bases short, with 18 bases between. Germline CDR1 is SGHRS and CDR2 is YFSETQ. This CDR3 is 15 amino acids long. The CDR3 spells CASSRRPGVQETQYF. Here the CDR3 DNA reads TGCGCCAGCTCCCGTCGCCCGGGGGTGCAAGAGACCCAGTACTTC.

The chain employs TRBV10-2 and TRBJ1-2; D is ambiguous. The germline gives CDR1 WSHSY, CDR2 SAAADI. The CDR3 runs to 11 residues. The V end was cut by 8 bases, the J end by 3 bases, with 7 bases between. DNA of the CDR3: TGCGCCAGCCGGCAGGACTATGGCTACACCTTC. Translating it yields CASRQDYGYTF.

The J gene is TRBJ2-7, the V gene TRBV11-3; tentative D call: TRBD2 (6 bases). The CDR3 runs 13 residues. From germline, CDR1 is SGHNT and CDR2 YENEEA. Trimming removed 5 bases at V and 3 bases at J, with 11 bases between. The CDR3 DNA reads TGTGCCAGCAGCCAAGCGGGCTTCTACGAGCAGTACTTC. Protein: CASSQAGFYEQYF.

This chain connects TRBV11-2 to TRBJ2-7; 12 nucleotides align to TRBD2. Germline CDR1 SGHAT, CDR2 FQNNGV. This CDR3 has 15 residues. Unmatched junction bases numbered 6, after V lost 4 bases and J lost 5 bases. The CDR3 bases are TGTGCCAGCAGCTCCCCTAGCGGGAGGGCCGACGAGCAGTACTTC. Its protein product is CASSSPSGRADEQYF. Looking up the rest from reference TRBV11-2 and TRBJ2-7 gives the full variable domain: EAGVAQSPRYKIIEKRQSVAFWCNPISGHATLYWYQQILGQGPKLLIQFQNNGVVDDSQLPKDRFSAERLKGVDSTLKIQPAKLEDSAVYLCASSSPSGRADEQYFGPGTRLTVT.

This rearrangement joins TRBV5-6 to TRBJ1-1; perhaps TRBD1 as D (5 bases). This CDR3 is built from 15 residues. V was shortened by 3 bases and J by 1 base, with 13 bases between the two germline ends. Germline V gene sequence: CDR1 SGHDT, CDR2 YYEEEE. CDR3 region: CASSSPREGNTEAFF. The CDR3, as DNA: TGTGCCAGCAGCTCCCCCAGGGAAGGGAACACTGAAGCTTTCTTT.

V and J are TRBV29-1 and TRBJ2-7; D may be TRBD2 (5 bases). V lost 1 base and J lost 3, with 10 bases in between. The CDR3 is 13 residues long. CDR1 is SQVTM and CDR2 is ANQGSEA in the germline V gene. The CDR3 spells CSVEVRAGYEQYF. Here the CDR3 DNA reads TGCAGCGTTGAAGTGAGGGCCGGCTACGAGCAGTACTTC.